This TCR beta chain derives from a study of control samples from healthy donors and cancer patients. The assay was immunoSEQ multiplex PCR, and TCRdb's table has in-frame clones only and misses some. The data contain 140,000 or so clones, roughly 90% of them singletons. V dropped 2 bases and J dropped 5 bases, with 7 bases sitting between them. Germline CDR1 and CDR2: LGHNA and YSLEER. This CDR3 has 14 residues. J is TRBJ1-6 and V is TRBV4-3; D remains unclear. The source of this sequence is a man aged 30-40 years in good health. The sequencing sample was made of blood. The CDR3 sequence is CASSQYSDNSPLHF. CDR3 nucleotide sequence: TGCGCCAGCAGCCAATACAGCGATAATTCACCCCTCCACTTT.